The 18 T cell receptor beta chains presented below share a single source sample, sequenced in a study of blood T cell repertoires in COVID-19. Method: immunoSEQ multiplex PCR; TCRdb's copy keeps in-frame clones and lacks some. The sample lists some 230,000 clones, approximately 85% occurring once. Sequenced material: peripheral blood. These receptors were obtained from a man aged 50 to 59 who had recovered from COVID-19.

The CDR3 bases are TGCAGCGTTGCTAGGACAGGGGTCGGCTACACCTTC. As protein: CSVARTGVGYTF. The chain links TRBV29-1 to TRBJ1-2, with TRBD1 matching 9 bases. The V gene's germline CDR1 is SQVTM and CDR2 ANQGSEA. J gave up 8 bases and V 4 bases, and 5 bases lay outside the gene matches. This CDR3 comprises 12 residues.

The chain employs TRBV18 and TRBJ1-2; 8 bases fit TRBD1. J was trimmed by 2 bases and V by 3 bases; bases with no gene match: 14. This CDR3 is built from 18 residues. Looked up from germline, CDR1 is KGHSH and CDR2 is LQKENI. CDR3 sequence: CASSPRGKGQALNYGYTF. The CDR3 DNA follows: TGTGCCAGCTCACCCCGTGGAAAGGGACAGGCTTTAAACTATGGCTACACCTTC. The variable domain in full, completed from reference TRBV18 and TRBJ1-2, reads NAGVMQNPRHLVRRRGQEARLRCSPMKGHSHVYWYRQLPEEGLKFMVYLQKENIIDESGMPKERFSAEFPKEGPSILRIQQVVRGDSAAYFCASSPRGKGQALNYGYTFGSGTRLTVV.

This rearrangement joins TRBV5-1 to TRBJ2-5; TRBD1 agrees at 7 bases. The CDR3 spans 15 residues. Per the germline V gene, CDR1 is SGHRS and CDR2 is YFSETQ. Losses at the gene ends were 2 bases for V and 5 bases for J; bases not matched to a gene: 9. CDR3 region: CASSFSRQGRETQYF. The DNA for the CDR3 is TGCGCCAGCAGCTTTTCCCGACAGGGTAGGGAGACCCAGTACTTC.

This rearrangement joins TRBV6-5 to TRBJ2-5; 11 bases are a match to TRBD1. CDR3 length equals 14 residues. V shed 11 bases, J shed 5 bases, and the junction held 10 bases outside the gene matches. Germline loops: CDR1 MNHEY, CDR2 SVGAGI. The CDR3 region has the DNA TGTGCCGTTGGGACAGGGGGGATCGCGGAGACCCAGTACTTC. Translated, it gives CAVGTGGIAETQYF.

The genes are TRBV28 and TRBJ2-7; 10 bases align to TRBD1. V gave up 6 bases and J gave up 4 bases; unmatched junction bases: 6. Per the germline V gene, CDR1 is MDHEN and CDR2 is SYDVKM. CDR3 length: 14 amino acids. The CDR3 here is CASRGTGVEYEQYF. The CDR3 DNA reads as TGTGCCAGCAGAGGGACAGGGGTCGAGTACGAGCAGTACTTC.

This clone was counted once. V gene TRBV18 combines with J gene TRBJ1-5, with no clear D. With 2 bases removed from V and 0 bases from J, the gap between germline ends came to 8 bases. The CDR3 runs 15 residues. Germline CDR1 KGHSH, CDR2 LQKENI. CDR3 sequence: CASSPWADSNQPQHF. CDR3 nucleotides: TGTGCCAGCTCACCATGGGCCGATAGCAATCAGCCCCAGCATTTT.

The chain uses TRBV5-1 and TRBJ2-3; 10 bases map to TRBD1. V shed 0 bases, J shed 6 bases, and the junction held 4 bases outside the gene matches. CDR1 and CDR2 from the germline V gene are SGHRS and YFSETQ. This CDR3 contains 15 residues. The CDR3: CASSLVDRGVDTQYF. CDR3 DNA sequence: TGCGCCAGCAGCTTGGTGGACAGGGGGGTGGATACGCAGTATTTT.

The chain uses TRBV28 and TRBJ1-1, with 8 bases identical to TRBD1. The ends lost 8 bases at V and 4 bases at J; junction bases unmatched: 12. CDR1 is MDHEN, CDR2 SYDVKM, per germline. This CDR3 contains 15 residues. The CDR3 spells CASGAGGAWGTEAFF. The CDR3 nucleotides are TGTGCCAGCGGGGCAGGGGGCGCGTGGGGCACTGAAGCTTTCTTT. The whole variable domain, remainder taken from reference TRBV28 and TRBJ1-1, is DVKVTQSSRYLVKRTGEKVFLECVQDMDHENMFWYRQDPGLGLRLIYFSYDVKMKEKGDIPEGYSVSREKKERFSLILESASTNQTSMYLCASGAGGAWGTEAFFGQGTRLTVV.

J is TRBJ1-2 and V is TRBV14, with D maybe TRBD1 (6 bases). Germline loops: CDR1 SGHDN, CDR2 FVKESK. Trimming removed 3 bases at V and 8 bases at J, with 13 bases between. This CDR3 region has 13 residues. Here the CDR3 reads CASSHARGGGYTF. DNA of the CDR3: TGTGCCAGCAGCCATGCGAGGGGGGGAGGCTACACCTTC.

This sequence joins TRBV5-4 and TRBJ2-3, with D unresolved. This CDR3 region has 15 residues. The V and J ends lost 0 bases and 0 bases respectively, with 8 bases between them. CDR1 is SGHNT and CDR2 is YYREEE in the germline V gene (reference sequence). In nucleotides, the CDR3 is TGTGCCAGCAGCTTGGCCCCAGCGAGCACAGATACGCAGTATTTT. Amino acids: CASSLAPASTDTQYF.

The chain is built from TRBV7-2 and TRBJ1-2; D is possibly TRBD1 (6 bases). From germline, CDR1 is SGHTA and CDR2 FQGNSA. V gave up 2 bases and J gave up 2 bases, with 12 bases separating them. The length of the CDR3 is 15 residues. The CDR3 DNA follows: TGTGCCAGCAGCTTACCAGGGGTTGCGAACTATGGCTACACCTTC. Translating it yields CASSLPGVANYGYTF.

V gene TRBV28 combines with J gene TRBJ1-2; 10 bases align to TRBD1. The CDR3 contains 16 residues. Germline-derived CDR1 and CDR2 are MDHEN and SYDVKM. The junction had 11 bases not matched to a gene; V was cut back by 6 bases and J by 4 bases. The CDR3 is CASRETGGPNLYGYTF. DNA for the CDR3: TGTGCCAGCAGGGAGACAGGGGGCCCGAATCTCTATGGCTACACCTTC.

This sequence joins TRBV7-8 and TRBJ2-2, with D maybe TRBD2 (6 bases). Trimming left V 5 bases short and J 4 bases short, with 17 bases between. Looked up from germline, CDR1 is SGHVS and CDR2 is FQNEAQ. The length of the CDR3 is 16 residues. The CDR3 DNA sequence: TGTGCCAGCAGCCCCCGGGGAGGACTGGGCACCGGGGAGCTGTTTTTT. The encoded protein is CASSPRGGLGTGELFF.

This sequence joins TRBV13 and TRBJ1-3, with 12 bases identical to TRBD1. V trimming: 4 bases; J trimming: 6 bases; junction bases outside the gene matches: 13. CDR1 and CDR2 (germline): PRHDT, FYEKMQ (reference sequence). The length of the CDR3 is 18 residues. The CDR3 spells CASSSGPGQGAQENTIYF. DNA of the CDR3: TGTGCCAGCAGCTCTGGCCCGGGACAGGGGGCGCAAGAAAACACCATATATTTT.

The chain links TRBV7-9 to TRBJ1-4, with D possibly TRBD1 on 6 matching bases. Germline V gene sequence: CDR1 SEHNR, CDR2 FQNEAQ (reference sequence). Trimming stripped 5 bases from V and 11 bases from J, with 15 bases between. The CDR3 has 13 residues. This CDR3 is CASSINSGDKLFF. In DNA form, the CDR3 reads TGTGCCAGCAGCATAAACTCAGGGGATAAACTGTTTTTT.

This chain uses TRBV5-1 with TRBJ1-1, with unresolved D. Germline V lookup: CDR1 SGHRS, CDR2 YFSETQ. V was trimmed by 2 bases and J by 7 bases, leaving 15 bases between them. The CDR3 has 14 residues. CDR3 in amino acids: CASSFQDRRYEAFF. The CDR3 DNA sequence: TGCGCCAGCAGCTTCCAGGATCGACGATATGAAGCTTTCTTT.

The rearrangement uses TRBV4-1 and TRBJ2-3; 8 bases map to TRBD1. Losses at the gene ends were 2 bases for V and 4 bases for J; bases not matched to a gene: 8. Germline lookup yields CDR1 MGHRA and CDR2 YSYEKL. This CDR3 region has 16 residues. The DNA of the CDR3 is TGCGCCAGCAGCCAACTACCAGGGGGCCGCGCAGATACGCAGTATTTT. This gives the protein CASSQLPGGRADTQYF.

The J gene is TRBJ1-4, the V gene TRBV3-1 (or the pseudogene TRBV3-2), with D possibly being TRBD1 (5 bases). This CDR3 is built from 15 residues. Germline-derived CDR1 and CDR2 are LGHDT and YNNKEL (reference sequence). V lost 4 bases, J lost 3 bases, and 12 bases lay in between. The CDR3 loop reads CASSPPSRANEKLFF. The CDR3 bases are TGTGCCAGCAGCCCCCCGAGCAGGGCTAATGAAAAACTGTTTTTT.